Below, 27 T cell receptor beta chains from the same sample are listed, as sequenced in a study of beta chain features in type 1 diabetes. Their antigens remain unidentified. Since all of the isolated RNA was reverse transcribed, expressed TCRB transcripts were what got sequenced. Clones were read by immunoSEQ multiplex PCR, and TCRdb kept only the in-frame ones, dropping some. The sample carries approximately 280,000 clones, approximately 16% recorded once. General study results and limits: Patients with Type 1 diabetes showed moderately but significantly shorter TCRB CDR3s in all four CD4+ subsets.

The specimen sequenced was naive CD4+ T cells from blood. All receptors come from a man aged 18 to 29 with type 1 diabetes.

A few counts support this clone. The gene calls are TRBV30 and TRBJ2-1; TRBD2 matches 11 bases. The germline V gene encodes CDR1 GTSNPN and CDR2 SVGIG (reference sequence). This CDR3 is built from 17 residues. The ends lost 2 bases at V and 5 bases at J; junction bases unmatched: 11. Here the CDR3 reads CAWSRLRLAGGNNEQFF. Here the CDR3 DNA reads TGTGCCTGGAGTCGACTCCGGCTAGCGGGGGGAAACAATGAGCAGTTCTTC.

As for this clone: The same CDR3 arises from other DNA sequences in this sample as well. The V and J genes are TRBV5-1 and TRBJ1-5; 10 bases align to TRBD1. After removal of 2 bases from V and 4 bases from J, the junction contained 3 bases not matched to a gene. Per germline, CDR1 SGHRS and CDR2 YFSETQ. This CDR3 comprises 15 residues. CDR3 protein: CASSLGGQGNQPQHF. CDR3 nucleotides: TGCGCCAGCAGCTTAGGGGGACAGGGGAATCAGCCCCAGCATTTT. Filled out from reference TRBV5-1 and TRBJ1-5, the complete variable domain reads KAGVTQTPRYLIKTRGQQVTLSCSPISGHRSVSWYQQTPGQGLQFLFEYFSETQRNKGNFPGRFSGRQFSNSRSEMNVSTLELGDSALYLCASSLGGQGNQPQHFGDGTRLSIL.

This clone was counted once. The chain combines TRBV7-9 with TRBJ2-6, with TRBD1 matching over 7 bases. V dropped 3 bases and J dropped 2; count of bases not matched to a gene: 4. The CDR3 totals 16 residues. Germline V lookup: CDR1 SEHNR, CDR2 FQNEAQ (reference sequence). The CDR3 nucleotides read TGTGCCAGCAGCTTCCGCCAGGGGGCTGGGGCCAACGTCCTGACTTTC. Residues: CASSFRQGAGANVLTF.

This clone was counted only a few times. The rearrangement uses TRBV30 and TRBJ1-1; the D gene is possibly TRBD1 (5 bases). The length of the CDR3 is 13 residues. Germline CDR1 is GTSNPN and CDR2 is SVGIG (reference sequence). Trimming removed 2 bases at V and 0 bases at J, with 7 bases between. The CDR3 DNA follows: TGTGCCTGGAGTCCAGGGATGAACACTGAAGCTTTCTTT. Translated, it gives CAWSPGMNTEAFF.

This clone was counted only a few times. V is TRBV28 and J is TRBJ2-4; TRBD2 matches at 7 bases. The trim removed 11 bases at V and 2 bases at J, leaving 9 bases unmatched. This CDR3 is 14 amino acids long. Per the germline V gene, CDR1 is MDHEN and CDR2 is SYDVKM. The CDR3 region is CAYYGLVSKNIQYF. The CDR3 region has the DNA TGTGCCTACTACGGACTAGTCTCCAAAAACATTCAGTACTTC. Full variable domain (remainder filled in from reference TRBV28 and TRBJ2-4): DVKVTQSSRYLVKRTGEKVFLECVQDMDHENMFWYRQDPGLGLRLIYFSYDVKMKEKGDIPEGYSVSREKKERFSLILESASTNQTSMYLCAYYGLVSKNIQYFGAGTRLSVL.

This clone has a handful of counts. Written as DNA, the CDR3 is TGTGCCAGCAGCTCCTTGGGACAGCCAGTCTATGGCTACACCTTC. It encodes CASSSLGQPVYGYTF. The rearrangement uses TRBV5-6 and TRBJ1-2; 7 positions match TRBD1. This CDR3 is 15 amino acids long. J gave up 4 bases and V 3 bases, and 9 bases lay outside the gene matches. The germline CDR1 and CDR2 sequences are SGHDT and YYEEEE.

This rearrangement joins TRBV10-3 to TRBJ2-3; 7 bases fit TRBD1. This CDR3 has 15 amino acids. The trim removed 6 bases at V and 2 bases at J, leaving 8 bases unmatched. Germline V gene sequence: CDR1 ENHRY, CDR2 SYGVKD. Written as DNA, the CDR3 is TGTGCCATCAGGGCTCCGGGACAGAACACAGATACGCAGTATTTT. This codes for CAIRAPGQNTDTQYF.

V and J are TRBV6-5 and TRBJ2-1, with TRBD1 matching 7 bases. The CDR3 length is 14 residues. The trim removed 5 bases at V and 5 bases at J, leaving 6 bases unmatched. CDR1 and CDR2 (germline): MNHEY, SVGAGI. The CDR3 loop reads CASSPRDSNNEQFF. The CDR3, as DNA: TGTGCCAGCAGTCCCCGGGACAGCAACAATGAGCAGTTCTTC.

This clone was counted between two and nine times. The chain links TRBV6-5 to TRBJ2-7; weak D call: TRBD1 (5 bases). The CDR3 spans 11 residues. V shed 8 bases and J shed 6 bases, with 11 bases lying between them. The V gene's germline CDR1 is MNHEY and CDR2 SVGAGI. In DNA form, the CDR3 reads TGTGCCAGCCGGCAGGGTGTCGAGCAGTACTTC. Translating it yields CASRQGVEQYF.

V and J are TRBV23-1 and TRBJ1-5; tentative D call: TRBD1 (6 bases). TRBV23-1 is sorted into the ORF group, with uncertain function. The ends were cut back, 4 bases at V and 3 bases at J, with 13 bases in the middle. This CDR3 region has 15 residues. The CDR3 reads CASSRPTGPNQPQHF. In nucleotides, the CDR3 is TGCGCCAGCAGTCGCCCGACAGGACCCAATCAGCCCCAGCATTTT.

Only a few counts were recorded for this clone. The chain employs TRBV29-1 and TRBJ1-2; D might be TRBD1 (5 bases). This CDR3 has 18 amino acids. CDR1 SQVTM and CDR2 ANQGSEA come from the germline V gene. The V end was cut by 6 bases, the J end by 0 bases, with 26 bases between. The CDR3 sequence is CSVLHAAGLWSANYGYTF. CDR3 in DNA: TGCAGCGTCCTCCACGCGGCGGGGCTGTGGTCGGCTAACTATGGCTACACCTTC. Full variable domain (missing parts from reference TRBV29-1 and TRBJ1-2): SAVISQKPSRDICQRGTSLTIQCQVDSQVTMMFWYRQQPGQSLTLIATANQGSEATYESGFVIDKFPISRPNLTFSTLTVSNMSPEDSSIYLCSVLHAAGLWSANYGYTFGSGTRLTVV.

Ten or more counts support this clone. The rearrangement joins TRBV29-1 to TRBJ2-3, with D possibly being TRBD1 (5 bases). Looked up from germline, CDR1 is SQVTM and CDR2 is ANQGSEA. This CDR3 has 11 residues. V was pared by 6 bases and J by 5 bases, with 9 bases between. This chain's CDR3 is CSVQGEDTQYF. The CDR3, as DNA: TGCAGCGTCCAAGGGGAAGATACGCAGTATTTT.

The J gene is TRBJ2-7, the V gene TRBV5-1; maybe TRBD1 (6 bases). This CDR3 comprises 15 residues. V was trimmed by 4 bases and J by 6 bases, leaving 20 bases between them. Germline CDR1 and CDR2: SGHRS and YFSETQ. The CDR3 coding sequence is TGCGCCAGCAGCCCCCGGGACAACCCTAGGGGCGAGCAGTACTTC. Amino acid sequence: CASSPRDNPRGEQYF.

V usage is TRBV28 and J usage is TRBJ2-1; the match to TRBD2 covers 9 bases. The germline V gene encodes CDR1 MDHEN and CDR2 SYDVKM. Losses at the gene ends were 3 bases for V and 9 bases for J; bases not matched to a gene: 15. The CDR3 totals 17 residues. CDR3 region: CASSFPLGGRAGSEQFF. CDR3 DNA sequence: TGTGCCAGCAGTTTCCCCCTGGGCGGGAGGGCCGGTAGTGAGCAGTTCTTC.

This clone was found a few times. In DNA form, the CDR3 reads TGTGCCTGTTCCGGGACAGCGACCTACAATGAGCAGTTCTTC. As protein: CACSGTATYNEQFF. This chain uses TRBV30 with TRBJ2-1, with 7 nucleotides matching TRBD1. Germline V gene sequence: CDR1 GTSNPN, CDR2 SVGIG (reference sequence). V was clipped by 6 bases and J by 2 bases; unmatched bases: 7. The length of the CDR3 is 14 residues. The full variable domain, rest sourced from reference TRBV30 and TRBJ2-1, is SQTIHQWPATLVQPVGSPLSLECTVEGTSNPNLYWYRQAAGRGLQLLFYSVGIGQISSEVPQNLSASRPQDRQFILSSKKLLLSDSGFYLCACSGTATYNEQFFGPGTRLTVL.

This clone was detected a few times. The chain joins TRBV4-3 to TRBJ2-7; the match to TRBD2 covers 9 bases. Per the germline V gene, CDR1 is LGHNA and CDR2 is YSLEER. Losses at the gene ends were 6 bases for V and 2 bases for J; bases not matched to a gene: 11. The CDR3 extends over 16 amino acids. The CDR3 nucleotides read TGCGCCAGCAGTTACAAAGCGGGGGGTATCGCCTACGAGCAGTACTTC. Protein sequence: CASSYKAGGIAYEQYF.

This chain joins TRBV30 and TRBJ2-3; D perhaps matches TRBD2 (5 bases). Trimming cost V 3 bases and J 10 bases, with 26 bases left between them. The CDR3 runs to 16 residues. Per germline, CDR1 GTSNPN and CDR2 SVGIG (reference sequence). The CDR3 protein is CAWSAARRFVVSAQYF. The CDR3, as DNA: TGTGCCTGGAGCGCAGCGAGGAGGTTTGTGGTTAGTGCGCAGTATTTT. Full variable domain (rest looked up from reference TRBV30 and TRBJ2-3): SQTIHQWPATLVQPVGSPLSLECTVEGTSNPNLYWYRQAAGRGLQLLFYSVGIGQISSEVPQNLSASRPQDRQFILSSKKLLLSDSGFYLCAWSAARRFVVSAQYFGPGTRLTVL.

The rearrangement joins TRBV5-1 to TRBJ1-4; D not certain. Trimming removed 0 bases from V and 8 bases from J, with 5 bases in between. The CDR3 spans 12 residues. The V gene's germline CDR1 is SGHRS and CDR2 YFSETQ. DNA of the CDR3: TGCGCCAGCAGCTTGGGCGGGGAAAAACTGTTTTTT. Translating gives CASSLGGEKLFF.

The rearrangement links TRBV27 to TRBJ2-2; perhaps TRBD2 as D (6 bases). CDR1 and CDR2 (germline): MNHEY, SMNVEV (reference sequence). V lost 0 bases to trimming and J lost 4 bases, with 9 bases between them. The CDR3 is 15 residues long. CDR3 loop: CASSLSPGVTGELFF. DNA of the CDR3: TGTGCCAGCAGTTTATCGCCGGGGGTCACCGGGGAGCTGTTTTTT.

This chain uses TRBV7-2 with TRBJ2-4, with 8 bases aligning to TRBD2. The length of the CDR3 is 14 residues. Germline trimming cut 6 bases from V and 4 bases from J; bases unmatched to any gene: 5. CDR1 and CDR2 from the germline V gene are SGHTA and FQGNSA. This CDR3 is CASRSGREKNIQYF. Written as DNA, the CDR3 is TGTGCCAGCAGGTCCGGGAGGGAAAAAAACATTCAGTACTTC.

This clone was found a few times. The chain links TRBV30 to TRBJ2-5, with D possibly TRBD2 on 7 matching bases. The J call may be mistaken, given a closer DNA end match to TRBJ2-7. The CDR3 is made up of 14 amino acids. Germline values: CDR1 GTSNPN, CDR2 SVGIG (reference sequence). CDR3 in amino acids: CAWSVTGGVYEQYF. The CDR3, as DNA: TGTGCCTGGAGTGTAACGGGGGGCGTCTACGAGCAGTACTTC.

This clone was detected a few times. This rearrangement joins TRBV28 to TRBJ2-5; 12 bases map to TRBD2. The germline V gene encodes CDR1 MDHEN and CDR2 SYDVKM. The CDR3 spans 16 residues. With 8 bases clipped from V and 5 bases from J, the junction kept 12 bases outside the gene matches. CDR3 sequence: CASHTKPLAGGETQYF. CDR3 nucleotide sequence: TGTGCCAGCCACACCAAACCACTAGCGGGAGGTGAGACCCAGTACTTC.

The V call is TRBV5-1, the J call TRBJ2-5; D remains ambiguous. The CDR3 loop spans 11 amino acids. Trimming took 2 bases from V and 5 from J, leaving 4 bases between them. CDR1 and CDR2 (germline): SGHRS, YFSETQ. Here the CDR3 DNA reads TGCGCCAGCAGCTTTATGGAGACCCAGTACTTC. Its translation: CASSFMETQYF.

The sample holds a few counts of this clone. This chain uses TRBV6-5 with TRBJ2-3; possible D gene TRBD2, 5 bases. The V gene's germline CDR1 is MNHEY and CDR2 SVGAGI. The CDR3 totals 15 residues. The V and J ends lost 2 bases and 2 bases respectively, with 11 bases between them. The CDR3: CASSYSLTTTDTQYF. Written as DNA, the CDR3 is TGTGCCAGCAGTTACAGCCTGACTACCACAGATACGCAGTATTTT.

CDR3 sequence reads: CASSYDAGGSPDTQYF. The CDR3 DNA follows: TGTGCCAGCAGTTACGATGCGGGAGGTTCCCCCGATACGCAGTATTTT. The chain is built from TRBV6-5 and TRBJ2-3, with 8 nucleotides matching TRBD2. CDR3 length: 16 amino acids. CDR1 is MNHEY and CDR2 is SVGAGI in the germline V gene. Germline trimming cut 2 bases from V and 6 bases from J; bases unmatched to any gene: 10.

This clone was observed once. The gene calls are TRBV19 and TRBJ2-7; 8 nucleotides align to TRBD2. J lost 0 bases, V lost 4 bases, and 2 bases had no gene match. The CDR3 contains 14 residues. Looked up from germline, CDR1 is LNHDA and CDR2 is SQIVND (reference sequence). CDR3 DNA sequence: TGTGCCAGTAGTAATGGACTAGCCTCCTACGAGCAGTACTTC. Protein product: CASSNGLASYEQYF.

This clone was counted between two and nine times. The chain combines TRBV6-6 with TRBJ2-5, with D unclear. V lost 6 bases and J lost 5, with 10 bases in between. CDR3 size: 12 residues. Germline V CDR1 and CDR2: MNHNY, SVGAGI (reference sequence). For the CDR3, the DNA is TGTGCCAGCAGCCGCCCCGGGGAGACCCAGTACTTC. It encodes CASSRPGETQYF.